This is a list of T cell receptor beta chains from one sample in a study of cytomegalovirus exposure and HLA in healthy donors. Libraries were prepared by immunoSEQ multiplex PCR; TCRdb keeps only in-frame clonotypes and omits some of them. The repertoire includes approximately 150,000 clones, 70% to 75% of them detected once, and 4.7% sits in the top ten. Material: PBMCs. These receptors were obtained from a man younger than 35 in good health and CMV-seropositive. Each CDR3 is given with its conserved first and last residue. A D gene is named only where the DNA matches it firmly. Clone size, where shown, is once, few, many, or a class for clones that have expanded.

V gene	clone size	D gene	J gene	CDR3 protein	CDR3 DNA
TRBV11-3	few	.	TRBJ2-1	CASSLGAGGHNEQFF	TGTGCCAGCAGCTTAGGGGCAGGGGGGCACAATGAGCAGTTCTTC
TRBV11-2	.	.	TRBJ2-5	CASSLMGTLQETQYF	TGTGCCAGCAGCTTAATGGGCACTTTACAAGAGACCCAGTACTTC
TRBV4-1	.	.	TRBJ1-3	CASSQEGGGAGNTIYF	TGCGCCAGCAGCCAAGAGGGGGGAGGAGCGGGAAACACCATATATTTT
TRBV5-1	.	TRBD2	TRBJ2-5	CASSLSSTGSGGTQYF	TGCGCCAGCAGCTTGTCCTCAACGGGTAGCGGGGGGACCCAGTACTTC
TRBV4-1	.	.	TRBJ1-1	CASRLTGGKAFF	TGCGCCAGCAGACTGACAGGCGGAAAAGCTTTCTTT
TRBV2	.	.	TRBJ1-5	CASTGGGGRSNQPQHF	TGTGCCAGCACCGGGGGAGGGGGTAGGAGCAATCAGCCCCAGCATTTT
TRBV11-3	few	TRBD2	TRBJ2-3	CASSHGTSGLPDTQYF	TGTGCCAGCAGCCATGGGACTAGCGGGCTCCCAGATACGCAGTATTTT
TRBV7-9	.	TRBD1	TRBJ1-1	CASSSQLTLTGGEAFF	TGTGCCAGCAGCTCGCAACTAACGCTGACAGGGGGAGAAGCTTTCTTT
TRBV11-2	.	.	TRBJ1-4	CASSLAGATNEKLFF	TGTGCCAGCAGCTTAGCGGGGGCAACTAATGAAAAACTGTTTTTT
TRBV6-1	.	.	TRBJ2-2	CASSEVVTGELFF	TGTGCCAGCAGTGAAGTAGTCACCGGGGAGCTGTTTTTT
TRBV11-2	.	.	TRBJ1-5	CASSLDPLQPQHF	TGTGCCAGCAGCTTAGATCCTCTGCAGCCCCAGCATTTT
TRBV4-2	.	TRBD1	TRBJ2-6	CASSRGQGATGANVLTF	TGTGCCAGCAGCCGCGGACAGGGGGCGACTGGGGCCAACGTCCTGACTTTC
TRBV7-3	.	.	TRBJ2-2	CASSTDTGELFF	TGTGCCAGCAGCACGGACACCGGGGAGCTGTTTTTT
TRBV2	.	.	TRBJ1-1	CASSLDQDTEAFF	TGTGCCAGCAGTCTCGACCAGGACACTGAAGCTTTCTTT
TRBV7-9	.	.	TRBJ2-4	CASSFGIEQGNIQYF	TGTGCCAGCAGCTTCGGAATCGAGCAGGGAAACATTCAGTACTTC
TRBV6-1	.	TRBD1	TRBJ1-5	CASSEAPGGGNQPQHF	TGTGCCAGCAGTGAAGCCCCAGGGGGTGGCAATCAGCCCCAGCATTTT
TRBV18	few	TRBD1	TRBJ1-3	CASSLEQGASGNTIYF	TGTGCCAGCTCACTCGAACAGGGGGCAAGTGGAAACACCATATATTTT
TRBV19	.	TRBD1	TRBJ2-3	CASTPRDRGTDTQYF	TGTGCCAGTACCCCGAGGGACAGGGGGACAGATACGCAGTATTTT
TRBV28	large	.	TRBJ1-2	CASSYPSPGKGDSNYGYTF	TGTGCCAGCAGTTACCCCTCCCCAGGGAAGGGGGATTCTAACTATGGCTACACCTTC
TRBV6-1	.	.	TRBJ1-1	CATGELNTEAFF	TGTGCCACCGGGGAGCTGAACACTGAAGCTTTCTTT
TRBV27	.	TRBD1	TRBJ1-5	CASRGGTEGNQPQHF	TGTGCCAGCAGGGGCGGGACAGAGGGCAATCAGCCCCAGCATTTT
TRBV30	.	.	TRBJ1-1	CAWSLQGRAFF	TGTGCCTGGAGTCTACAGGGTAGAGCTTTCTTT
TRBV7-3	.	.	TRBJ1-1	CASSISGTSFQAFF	TGTGCCAGCAGCATATCCGGGACTAGCTTTCAGGCTTTCTTT
TRBV4-2	once	.	TRBJ1-2	CASSQDATGRSSYTF	TGTGCCAGCAGCCAAGATGCGACGGGTCGAAGTAGCTACACCTTC
TRBV2	.	.	TRBJ1-1	CASRDSGTPEAFF	TGTGCCAGCAGGGACTCCGGGACACCTGAAGCTTTCTTT
TRBV5-6	.	.	TRBJ2-3	CASSLYSGVGADTQYF	TGTGCCAGCAGCTTGTACAGCGGAGTCGGCGCAGATACGCAGTATTTT
TRBV5-1	few	.	TRBJ2-5	CASSSRLDSRGETQYF	TGCGCCAGCAGCTCGCGACTAGACTCCAGAGGAGAGACCCAGTACTTC
TRBV27	.	.	TRBJ1-4	CASSLGARGKLFF	TGTGCCAGCAGTTTAGGGGCGCGGGGAAAACTGTTTTTT
TRBV29-1	.	.	TRBJ1-1	CSVEDGFSEAFF	TGCAGCGTTGAAGACGGTTTCTCGGAAGCTTTCTTT
TRBV30	few	.	TRBJ2-5	CAVTKTGGKQETQYF	TGTGCCGTTACAAAAACTGGGGGGAAACAAGAGACCCAGTACTTC
TRBV25-1	.	.	TRBJ2-5	CASSGSPGETQYF	TGTGCCAGCAGTGGAAGTCCGGGAGAGACCCAGTACTTC
TRBV5-1	.	TRBD1	TRBJ2-5	CASTPGQPQETQYF	TGCGCCAGCACCCCGGGACAGCCTCAAGAGACCCAGTACTTC
TRBV28	.	TRBD2	TRBJ2-2	CASRGGMPGELFF	TGTGCCTCGCGGGGAGGGATGCCCGGGGAGCTGTTTTTT
TRBV19	.	TRBD1	TRBJ1-2	CASSINRGDGYTF	TGTGCCAGTAGTATCAACAGGGGAGATGGCTACACCTTC
TRBV6-1	.	.	TRBJ1-4	CASRPPAGGSEKLFF	TGTGCCAGCAGACCCCCCGCCGGAGGTAGTGAAAAACTGTTTTTT
TRBV2	few	.	TRBJ2-2	CASRLSETGELFF	TGTGCCAGCAGGCTAAGCGAGACCGGGGAGCTGTTTTTT
TRBV29-1	.	.	TRBJ1-3	CSAGEGLGNTIYF	TGCAGCGCCGGGGAGGGGTTAGGAAACACCATATATTTT
TRBV6-4	.	TRBD2	TRBJ2-1	CASSDGPGGTYNEQFF	TGTGCCAGCAGTGATGGGCCGGGGGGGACCTACAATGAGCAGTTCTTC
TRBV5-4	few	.	TRBJ1-2	CASSPGQGYTF	TGTGCCAGCAGCCCCGGACAAGGCTACACCTTC
TRBV29-1	once	.	TRBJ2-3	CSVAVSTVSTDTQYF	TGCAGCGTTGCGGTTTCGACAGTTAGCACAGATACGCAGTATTTT
TRBV5-1	.	TRBD2	TRBJ2-5	CASSLGAGGPLQETQYF	TGCGCCAGCAGCTTGGGAGCGGGGGGCCCCCTCCAAGAGACCCAGTACTTC
TRBV6-5	.	TRBD1	TRBJ1-2	CASSSDRDLSGYTF	TGTGCCAGCAGTTCGGACAGGGATCTGTCTGGCTACACCTTC
TRBV5-6	few	.	TRBJ2-3	CASSTGTYTDTQYF	TGTGCCAGCAGCACCGGGACTTACACAGATACGCAGTATTTT
TRBV2	.	.	TRBJ2-5	CASIPLAGKAETQYF	TGTGCCAGCATCCCACTGGCGGGCAAGGCAGAGACCCAGTACTTC
TRBV30	.	TRBD1	TRBJ2-5	CAWTADRSVETQYF	TGTGCCTGGACCGCGGACAGGTCTGTGGAGACCCAGTACTTC
TRBV11-3	.	.	TRBJ1-2	CASSLKAGSGYGYTF	TGTGCCAGCAGCTTAAAAGCAGGCAGCGGCTATGGCTACACCTTC
TRBV30	.	TRBD1	TRBJ1-2	CAWSVDRAAGYTF	TGTGCCTGGAGTGTGGACAGGGCCGCCGGCTACACCTTC
TRBV6-1	.	.	TRBJ2-5	CASSVGQGTQYF	TGTGCCAGCAGTGTTGGCCAGGGGACCCAGTACTTC
TRBV12-5	.	.	TRBJ2-2	CASGHLDGGELFF	TGTGCTAGTGGTCACCTAGATGGCGGGGAGCTGTTTTTT
TRBV5-4	once	TRBD2	TRBJ2-5	CASSLIGAGEETQYF	TGTGCCAGCAGCTTAATAGGGGCGGGGGAAGAGACCCAGTACTTC
TRBV10-3	.	.	TRBJ1-3	CAISAKEGNTIYF	TGTGCCATCAGTGCCAAAGAGGGAAACACCATATATTTT
TRBV15	.	.	TRBJ1-1	CATSRLRGLGTEAFF	TGTGCCACCAGCAGACTAAGGGGGTTGGGCACTGAAGCTTTCTTT
TRBV12-2	.	.	TRBJ2-3	CASRLERATDTQYF	TGTGCAAGTCGCTTAGAAAGAGCAACAGATACGCAGTATTTT
TRBV20-1	.	TRBD1	TRBJ1-1	CSASLQGEAFF	TGCAGTGCTAGTCTACAGGGGGAAGCTTTCTTT
TRBV5-4	.	TRBD1	TRBJ2-6	CATKGGQAGANVLTF	TGTGCCACCAAGGGGGGACAGGCTGGGGCCAACGTCCTGACTTTC
TRBV19	.	.	TRBJ1-1	CASSIVPQTEAFF	TGTGCCAGTAGTATAGTGCCCCAGACTGAAGCTTTCTTT
TRBV6-1	.	TRBD2	TRBJ2-1	CASSLGTIYNEQFF	TGTGCCAGCAGCCTAGGGACTATCTACAATGAGCAGTTCTTC
TRBV4-2	.	TRBD2	TRBJ2-6	CASSQTGGIRSGANVLTF	TGTGCCAGCAGCCAAACGGGAGGAATTCGCTCTGGGGCCAACGTCCTGACTTTC
TRBV29-1	.	.	TRBJ1-1	CSVMTGLTEAFF	TGCAGCGTAATGACAGGCCTTACTGAAGCTTTCTTT
TRBV30	few	TRBD1	TRBJ2-5	CAWSGTGKQTQYF	TGTGCCTGGTCCGGGACAGGGAAGCAGACCCAGTACTTC